This T cell receptor (beta chain) was obtained from a study of cytomegalovirus exposure and HLA in healthy donors. Study-wide results and limits: As was reported, the classifier diagnosed cytomegalovirus status with high specificity and sensitivity. V- and J-gene trimming of TCR beta was linked (in a later analysis) to a missense DCLRE1C variant. Researchers reported in a later analysis that common viral pathogens appeared linked to several top clusters.

V lost 3 bases and J lost 7; bases outside the gene matches: 3. This CDR3 is 12 amino acids long. Germline CDR1 is SGHTA and CDR2 is FQGNSA. The PCR contained 60 Vbeta and 13 Jbeta primers. Libraries were prepared by immunoSEQ multiplex PCR; TCRdb keeps only in-frame clonotypes and omits some of them. In the table there are under 150,000 clones, approximately 82% of which are singletons. Donors were ostensibly healthy at sampling, although undocumented immune exposures were probable. About this clone itself: Its matching antigen is unknown.

The material sequenced was PBMCs. The V and J genes are TRBV7-2 and TRBJ2-7; 7 nucleotides line up with TRBD1. The receptor comes from a man aged 25-45 years in good health and CMV-seropositive. This chain's CDR3 is CASSLDRSEQYF. The DNA of the CDR3 is TGTGCCAGCAGCTTGGACAGGAGTGAGCAGTACTTC.